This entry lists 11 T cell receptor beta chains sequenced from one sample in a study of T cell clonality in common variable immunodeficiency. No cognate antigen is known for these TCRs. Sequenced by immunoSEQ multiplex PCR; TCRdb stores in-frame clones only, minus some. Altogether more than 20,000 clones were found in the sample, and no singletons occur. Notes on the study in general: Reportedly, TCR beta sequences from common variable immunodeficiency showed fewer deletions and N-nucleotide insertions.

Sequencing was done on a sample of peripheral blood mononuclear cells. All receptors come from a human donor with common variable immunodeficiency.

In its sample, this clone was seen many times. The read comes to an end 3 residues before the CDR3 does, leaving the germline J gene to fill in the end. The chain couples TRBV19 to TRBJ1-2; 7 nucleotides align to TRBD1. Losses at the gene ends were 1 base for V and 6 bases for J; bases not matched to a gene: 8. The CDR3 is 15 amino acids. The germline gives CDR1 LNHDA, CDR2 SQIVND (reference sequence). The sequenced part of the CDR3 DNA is TGTGCCAGTAGTATAGTCGGGACAGTGGAGGATGGC. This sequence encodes CASSIVGTVEDG. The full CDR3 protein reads CASSIVGTVEDGYTF. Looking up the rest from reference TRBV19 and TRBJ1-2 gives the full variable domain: DGGITQSPKYLFRKEGQNVTLSCEQNLNHDAMYWYRQDPGQGLRLIYYSQIVNDFQKGDIAEGYSVSREKKESFPLTVTSAQKNPTAFYLCASSIVGTVEDGYTFGSGTRLTVV.

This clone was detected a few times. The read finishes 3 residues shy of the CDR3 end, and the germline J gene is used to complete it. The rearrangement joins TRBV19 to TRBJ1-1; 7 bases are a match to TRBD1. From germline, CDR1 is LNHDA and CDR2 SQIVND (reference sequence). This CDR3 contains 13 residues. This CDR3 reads CASSFWETGQAFF. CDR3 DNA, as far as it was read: TGTGCCAGTAGTTTCTGGGAGACAGGGCAA.

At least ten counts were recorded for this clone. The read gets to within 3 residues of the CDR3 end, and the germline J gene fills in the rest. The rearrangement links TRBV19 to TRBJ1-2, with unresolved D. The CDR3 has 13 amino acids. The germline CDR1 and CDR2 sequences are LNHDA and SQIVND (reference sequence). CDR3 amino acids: CASRKQRPGGYTF. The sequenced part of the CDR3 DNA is TGTGCCAGTCGAAAACAACGGCCGGGGGGC.

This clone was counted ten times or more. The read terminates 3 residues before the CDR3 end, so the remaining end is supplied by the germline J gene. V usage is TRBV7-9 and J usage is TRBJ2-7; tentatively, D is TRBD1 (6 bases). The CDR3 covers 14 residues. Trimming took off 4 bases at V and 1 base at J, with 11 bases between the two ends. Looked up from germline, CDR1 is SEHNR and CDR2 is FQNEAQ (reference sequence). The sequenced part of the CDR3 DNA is TGTGCCAGCAGCTCTCGGACAGAGTCCTACGAG. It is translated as CASSSRTESYE. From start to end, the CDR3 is CASSSRTESYEQYF.

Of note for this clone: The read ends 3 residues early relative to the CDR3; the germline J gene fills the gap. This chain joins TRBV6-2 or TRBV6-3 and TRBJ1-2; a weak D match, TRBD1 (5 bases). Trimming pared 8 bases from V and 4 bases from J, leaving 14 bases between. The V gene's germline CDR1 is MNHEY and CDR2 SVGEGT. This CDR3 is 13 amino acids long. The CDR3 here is CASSLLGRYGYTF. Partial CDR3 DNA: TGTGCCAGCTCCCTTCTGGGGCGCTATGGC.

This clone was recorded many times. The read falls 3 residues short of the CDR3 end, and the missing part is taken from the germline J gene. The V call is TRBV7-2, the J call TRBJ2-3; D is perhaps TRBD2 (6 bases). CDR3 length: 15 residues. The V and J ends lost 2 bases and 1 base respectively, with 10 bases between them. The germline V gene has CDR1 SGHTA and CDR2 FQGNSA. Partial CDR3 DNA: TGTGCCAGCAGCTTACAACCGGGGGGCACAGATACG. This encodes CASSLQPGGTDT. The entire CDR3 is CASSLQPGGTDTQYF.

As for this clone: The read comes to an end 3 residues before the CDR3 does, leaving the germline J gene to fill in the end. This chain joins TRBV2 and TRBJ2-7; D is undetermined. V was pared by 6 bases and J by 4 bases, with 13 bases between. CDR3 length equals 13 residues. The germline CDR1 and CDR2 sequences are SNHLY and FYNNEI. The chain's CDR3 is CASRERGGYEQYF. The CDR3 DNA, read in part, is TGTGCCAGCAGGGAACGAGGCGGTTACGAG.

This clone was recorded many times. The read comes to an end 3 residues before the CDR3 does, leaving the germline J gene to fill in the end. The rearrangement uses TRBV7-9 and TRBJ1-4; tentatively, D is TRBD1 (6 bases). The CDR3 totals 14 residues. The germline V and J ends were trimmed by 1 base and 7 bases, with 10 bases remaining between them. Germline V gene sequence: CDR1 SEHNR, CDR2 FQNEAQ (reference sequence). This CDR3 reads CASSLGTEGEKLFF. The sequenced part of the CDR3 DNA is TGTGCCAGCAGCTTAGGGACAGAGGGTGAAAAA.

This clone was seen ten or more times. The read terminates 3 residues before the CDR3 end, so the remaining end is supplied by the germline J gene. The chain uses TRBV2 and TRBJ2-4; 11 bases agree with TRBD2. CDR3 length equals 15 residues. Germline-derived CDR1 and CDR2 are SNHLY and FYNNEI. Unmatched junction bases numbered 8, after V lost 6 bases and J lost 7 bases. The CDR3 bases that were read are TGTGCCAGCAGAGTTCTAGCGGGAGGTCCCAACATT. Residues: CASRVLAGGPNI. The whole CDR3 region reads CASRVLAGGPNIQYF.

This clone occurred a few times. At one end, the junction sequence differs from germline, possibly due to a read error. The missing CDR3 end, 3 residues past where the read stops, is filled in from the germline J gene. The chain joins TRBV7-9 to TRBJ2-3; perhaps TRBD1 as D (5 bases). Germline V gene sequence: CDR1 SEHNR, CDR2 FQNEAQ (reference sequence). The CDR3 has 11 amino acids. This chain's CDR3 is CSSSFGHPQYF. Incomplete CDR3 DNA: TGTTCCAGCAGCTTCGGACATCCG.

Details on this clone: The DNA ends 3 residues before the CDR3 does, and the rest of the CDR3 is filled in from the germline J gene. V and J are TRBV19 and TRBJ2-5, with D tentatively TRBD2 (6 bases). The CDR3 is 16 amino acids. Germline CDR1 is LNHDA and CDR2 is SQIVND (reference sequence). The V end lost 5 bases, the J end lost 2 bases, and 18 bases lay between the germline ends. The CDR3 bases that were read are TGTGCCAGTAGTTTTGCGGGGCAGCGAGGGCAAGAGACC. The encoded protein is CASSFAGQRGQET. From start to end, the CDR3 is CASSFAGQRGQETQYF.